Shown below are 14 T cell receptor beta chains from a single sample sequenced in a study of technical replicates of blood from several donors. Libraries were prepared by immunoSEQ multiplex PCR; TCRdb keeps only in-frame clonotypes and omits some of them. The top ten hold around 0.4% of the sample, which has over 85,000 clones, 90% to 97% seen once. The sequenced sample was T cells isolated from PBMCs. Receptors were obtained from a human donor in good health.

This rearrangement joins TRBV5-5 to TRBJ2-4; D is unresolved. Germline CDR1 reads SGHKS; CDR2 reads YYEKEE (reference sequence). Trimming shortened V by 4 bases and J by 9 bases, and 11 bases separated the two germline ends. This CDR3 has 12 amino acids. In DNA form, the CDR3 reads TGTGCCAGCAGCCTCGACATTGGCATTCAGTACTTC. Protein product: CASSLDIGIQYF.

The CDR3 region is CASSEGNTEAFF. The CDR3 bases are TGTGCCAGCTCAGAGGGAAACACTGAAGCTTTCTTT. The rearrangement links TRBV18 to TRBJ1-1; D is uncertain. This CDR3 is built from 12 residues. CDR1 is KGHSH and CDR2 is LQKENI in the germline V gene. Trimming removed 5 bases at V and 2 bases at J, with 6 bases between.

The genes are TRBV7-2 and TRBJ1-1, with a tentative D call TRBD1 (6 bases). This CDR3 region has 15 residues. In germline, CDR1 is SGHTA, CDR2 FQGNSA. Trimming left V 1 base short and J 4 bases short, with 13 bases between. The chain's CDR3 is CASSLVGTTGTEAFF. The CDR3 region has the DNA TGTGCCAGCAGCTTAGTCGGGACAACGGGCACTGAAGCTTTCTTT.

In this sample, this clone turned up once. The genes are TRBV19 and TRBJ1-1; D perhaps matches TRBD1 (5 bases). The CDR3 spans 14 residues. Germline V gene lookup returns CDR1 LNHDA and CDR2 SQIVND (reference sequence). V shed 3 bases and J shed 5 bases, with 13 bases lying between them. DNA of the CDR3: TGTGCCAGTAGTATTAGCGGGGGTCGGACTGAAGCTTTCTTT. Encoded protein: CASSISGGRTEAFF.

The chain is built from TRBV9 and TRBJ2-1, with TRBD2 as a possible D gene (6 bases). Between the trimmed V and J ends, which lost 2 bases and 5 bases, there was a span of 8 bases. The CDR3 loop spans 13 amino acids. Germline assignment: CDR1 SGDLS and CDR2 YYNGEE. In nucleotides, the CDR3 is TGTGCCAGCAGCGTGGTAGCGGACAATGAGCAGTTCTTC. The encoded protein is CASSVVADNEQFF.

This clone was seen a single time. V is TRBV10-3 and J is TRBJ2-1, with D possibly matching TRBD2 (6 bases). The CDR3 covers 13 residues. Germline CDR1 reads ENHRY; CDR2 reads SYGVKD. V was trimmed by 11 bases and J by 3 bases, leaving 14 bases between them. Here the CDR3 DNA reads TGTGCCTCCAACCCGGGAGACTACAATGAGCAGTTCTTC. Amino acids: CASNPGDYNEQFF.

J is TRBJ2-1 and V is TRBV27, with 12 bases lining up with TRBD2. Germline-derived CDR1 and CDR2 are MNHEY and SMNVEV (reference sequence). The J segment lost 6 bases and the V segment lost 5 bases, leaving 8 bases of the junction unmatched. The CDR3 loop spans 16 amino acids. CDR3 amino acids: CASSPTTSGGLNEQFF. The CDR3 nucleotides read TGTGCCAGCAGTCCGACCACTAGCGGGGGGCTCAATGAGCAGTTCTTC.

The sample holds one count of this clone. In DNA form, the CDR3 reads TGTGCCAGCAGTGAATATGCGACTAGCGGGAGTAGTAGTGAGCAGTTCTTC. Translating gives CASSEYATSGSSSEQFF. The rearrangement links TRBV25-1 to TRBJ2-1; 12 nucleotides match TRBD2. This CDR3 comprises 17 residues. Germline trimming cut 0 bases from V and 9 bases from J; bases unmatched to any gene: 9. Germline loops: CDR1 MGHDK, CDR2 SYGVNS.

This chain connects TRBV10-3 to TRBJ1-2; 7 bases are a match to TRBD1. This CDR3 has 16 residues. The V segment lost 8 bases and the J segment 4 bases; nucleotides outside the gene matches: 16. CDR1 ENHRY and CDR2 SYGVKD come from the germline V gene. CDR3 protein: CAIEREGALSGYGYTF. As DNA, the CDR3 is TGTGCCATCGAACGAGAGGGGGCTTTGTCGGGCTATGGCTACACCTTC.

The V gene is TRBV5-4, the J gene TRBJ2-7; D remains ambiguous. Germline V gene sequence: CDR1 SGHNT, CDR2 YYREEE (reference sequence). Trimming took off 3 bases at V and 0 bases at J, with 10 bases between the two ends. The CDR3 loop spans 14 amino acids. The CDR3 DNA reads TGTGCCAGCAGCTATCCGGGTAGCTCCTACGAGCAGTACTTC. Protein: CASSYPGSSYEQYF.

The chain couples TRBV13 to TRBJ2-1; possible D gene TRBD1, 6 bases. Trimming left V 0 bases short and J 7 bases short, with 10 bases between. The CDR3 extends over 14 amino acids. Germline values: CDR1 PRHDT, CDR2 FYEKMQ (reference sequence). DNA for the CDR3: TGTGCCAGCAGCTTAGGGGCAGGGGTAAATGAGCAGTTCTTC. As protein: CASSLGAGVNEQFF.

This clone was counted only a few times. CDR3 nucleotides: TGTGCCAGCAGTTACAGGGAGGCTAAGGAGACCCAGTACTTC. It codes for CASSYREAKETQYF. The chain carries TRBV6-5 and TRBJ2-5; the D gene is possibly TRBD2 (6 bases). The CDR3 length is 14 residues. From germline, CDR1 is MNHEY and CDR2 SVGAGI. The V and J ends lost 2 bases and 5 bases respectively, with 12 bases between them.

This clone has only one observation. This rearrangement joins TRBV25-1 to TRBJ2-2, with no clear D. V lost 2 bases and J 0 bases, leaving 10 bases between the germline ends. The CDR3 has 16 amino acids. CDR1 and CDR2 (germline): MGHDK, SYGVNS. The CDR3 bases are TGTGCCAGCAGTGAAGATGTGGCCGCGAACACCGGGGAGCTGTTTTTT. It codes for CASSEDVAANTGELFF.

The V gene is TRBV11-2, the J gene TRBJ2-3; D possibly corresponds to TRBD1 (6 bases). The CDR3 totals 15 residues. Per the germline V gene, CDR1 is SGHAT and CDR2 is FQNNGV. Deletions cut 3 bases from V and 6 bases from J, with 16 bases between. The chain's CDR3 is CASSFTTGSLDTQYF. CDR3 bases: TGTGCCAGCAGCTTCACGACAGGCTCTCTGGATACGCAGTATTTT. The whole variable domain, filled in from reference TRBV11-2 and TRBJ2-3, reads EAGVAQSPRYKIIEKRQSVAFWCNPISGHATLYWYQQILGQGPKLLIQFQNNGVVDDSQLPKDRFSAERLKGVDSTLKIQPAKLEDSAVYLCASSFTTGSLDTQYFGPGTRLTVL.